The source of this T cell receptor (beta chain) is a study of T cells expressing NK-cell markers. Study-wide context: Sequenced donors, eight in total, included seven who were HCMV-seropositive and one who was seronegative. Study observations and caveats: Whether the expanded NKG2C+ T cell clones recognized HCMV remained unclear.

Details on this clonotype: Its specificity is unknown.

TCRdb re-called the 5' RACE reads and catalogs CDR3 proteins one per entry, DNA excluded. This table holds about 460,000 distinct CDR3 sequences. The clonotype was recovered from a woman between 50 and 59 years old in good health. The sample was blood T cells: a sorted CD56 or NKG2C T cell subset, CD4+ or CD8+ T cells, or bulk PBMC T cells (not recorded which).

The CDR3 is CSVIPKGAGNADTQYF. The chain links TRBV29-1 to TRBJ2-3; the D call of TRBD1 rests on TCRdb alone, since no DNA is present to check it. Germline V gene lookup returns CDR1 SQVTM and CDR2 ANQGSEA. CDR3 length equals 16 residues.